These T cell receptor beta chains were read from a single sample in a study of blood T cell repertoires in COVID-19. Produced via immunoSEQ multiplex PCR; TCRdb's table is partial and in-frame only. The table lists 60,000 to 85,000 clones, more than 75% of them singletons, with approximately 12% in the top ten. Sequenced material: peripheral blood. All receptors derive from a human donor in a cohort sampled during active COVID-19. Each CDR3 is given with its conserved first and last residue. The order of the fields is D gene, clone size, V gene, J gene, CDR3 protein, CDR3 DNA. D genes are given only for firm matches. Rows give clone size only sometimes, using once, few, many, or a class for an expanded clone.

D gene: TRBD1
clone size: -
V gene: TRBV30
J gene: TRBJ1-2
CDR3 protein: CAWTRDRAYGYTF
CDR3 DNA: TGTGCCTGGACCCGAGACAGGGCCTATGGCTACACCTTC

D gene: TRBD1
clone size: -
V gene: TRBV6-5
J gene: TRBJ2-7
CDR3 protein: CASRDRVRDEQYF
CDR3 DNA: TGTGCCAGCAGAGACAGGGTTAGGGACGAGCAGTACTTC

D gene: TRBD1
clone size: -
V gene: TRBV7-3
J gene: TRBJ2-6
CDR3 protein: CASSTGTVSGANVLTF
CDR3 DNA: TGTGCCAGCAGCACCGGGACAGTCTCTGGGGCCAACGTCCTGACTTTC

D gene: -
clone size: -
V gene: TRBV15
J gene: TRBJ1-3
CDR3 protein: CATSTRGSGNTIYF
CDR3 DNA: TGTGCCACCAGCACCAGGGGATCTGGAAACACCATATATTTT

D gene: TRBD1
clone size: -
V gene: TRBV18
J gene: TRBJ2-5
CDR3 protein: CASSPQAGTGAETQYF
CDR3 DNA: TGTGCCAGCTCACCCCAGGCAGGGACAGGGGCAGAGACCCAGTACTTC

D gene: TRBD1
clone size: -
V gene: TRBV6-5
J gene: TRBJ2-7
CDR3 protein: CASSPGQGAREQYF
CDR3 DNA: TGTGCCAGCAGTCCGGGACAGGGGGCTAGGGAGCAGTACTTC

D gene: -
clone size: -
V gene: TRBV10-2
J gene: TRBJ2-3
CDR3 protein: CASSSSRWADTQYF
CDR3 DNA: TGCGCCAGCAGTAGTAGCCGGTGGGCAGATACGCAGTATTTT

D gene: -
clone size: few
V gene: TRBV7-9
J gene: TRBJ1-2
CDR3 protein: CASSVSRDSYTF
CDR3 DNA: TGTGCCAGCAGCGTCTCCCGGGATAGCTACACCTTC

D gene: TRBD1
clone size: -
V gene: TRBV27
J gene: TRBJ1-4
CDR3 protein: CASSLSGTGGNEKLFF
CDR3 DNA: TGTGCCAGCAGTCTCTCCGGGACAGGGGGAAATGAAAAACTGTTTTTT

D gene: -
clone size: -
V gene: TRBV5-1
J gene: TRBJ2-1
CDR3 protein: CASSLLGPNEQFF
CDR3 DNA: TGCGCCAGCAGCTTGCTAGGCCCCAATGAGCAGTTCTTC

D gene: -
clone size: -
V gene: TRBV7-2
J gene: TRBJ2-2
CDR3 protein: CASSPPAAGARRTGELFF
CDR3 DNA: TGTGCCAGCAGCCCACCGGCGGCGGGGGCCCGTCGGACCGGGGAGCTGTTTTTT

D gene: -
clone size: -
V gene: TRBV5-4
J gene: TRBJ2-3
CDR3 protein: CASSFGGLSTDTQYF
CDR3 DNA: TGTGCCAGCAGCTTTGGCGGGCTAAGCACAGATACGCAGTATTTT

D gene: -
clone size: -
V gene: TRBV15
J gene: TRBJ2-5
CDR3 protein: CATSRDRPGETQYF
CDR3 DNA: TGTGCCACCAGCAGAGATCGGCCGGGGGAGACCCAGTACTTC

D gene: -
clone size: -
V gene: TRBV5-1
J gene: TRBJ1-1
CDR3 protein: CASSPVVTGNTEAFF
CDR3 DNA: TGCGCCAGCAGCCCGGTAGTCACGGGGAACACTGAAGCTTTCTTT

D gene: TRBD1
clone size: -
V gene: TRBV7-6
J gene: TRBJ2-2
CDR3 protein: CASSLGQGSGELFF
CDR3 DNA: TGTGCCAGCAGTCTCGGACAGGGTAGCGGGGAGCTGTTTTTT

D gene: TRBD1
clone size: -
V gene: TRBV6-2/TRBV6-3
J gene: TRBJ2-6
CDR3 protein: CASSYDTGTGISGANVLTF
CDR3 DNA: TGTGCCAGCAGTTACGACACCGGGACAGGGATCTCTGGGGCCAACGTCCTGACTTTC

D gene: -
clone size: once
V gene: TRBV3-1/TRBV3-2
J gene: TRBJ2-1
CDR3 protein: CASSFSGEQFF
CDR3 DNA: TGTGCCAGCAGCTTCTCCGGGGAGCAGTTCTTC

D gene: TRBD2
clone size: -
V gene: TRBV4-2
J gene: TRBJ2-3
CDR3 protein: CASSQEVPSGGAFRADTQYF
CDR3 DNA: TGTGCCAGCAGCCAAGAAGTTCCTAGCGGGGGGGCCTTTAGGGCAGATACGCAGTATTTT

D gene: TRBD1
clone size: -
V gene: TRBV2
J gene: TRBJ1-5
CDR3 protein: CASRRRTGADQPQHF
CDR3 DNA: TGTGCCAGCAGGAGGAGAACAGGGGCTGATCAGCCCCAGCATTTT

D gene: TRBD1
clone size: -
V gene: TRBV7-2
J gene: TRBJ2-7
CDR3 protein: CASSSGQGTYEQYF
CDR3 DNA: TGTGCCAGCAGCTCCGGACAGGGGACCTACGAGCAGTACTTC

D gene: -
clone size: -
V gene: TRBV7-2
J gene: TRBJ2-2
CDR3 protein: CASSLGHANTGELFF
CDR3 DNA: TGTGCCAGCAGCTTAGGGCACGCGAACACCGGGGAGCTGTTTTTT

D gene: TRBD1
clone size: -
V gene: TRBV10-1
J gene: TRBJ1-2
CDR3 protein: CASRLGQGYGYTF
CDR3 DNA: TGCGCCAGCAGACTGGGACAGGGGTATGGCTACACCTTC

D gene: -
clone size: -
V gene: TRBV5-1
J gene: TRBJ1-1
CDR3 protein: CASSLQGNTEAFF
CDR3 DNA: TGCGCCAGCAGCTTGCAGGGGAACACTGAAGCTTTCTTT

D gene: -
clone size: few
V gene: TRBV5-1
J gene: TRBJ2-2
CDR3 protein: CASSLFSGGELFF
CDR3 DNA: TGCGCCAGCAGCTTGTTTTCGGGCGGGGAGCTGTTTTTT

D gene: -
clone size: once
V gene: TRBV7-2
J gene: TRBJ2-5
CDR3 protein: CASSSEWRAGRETQYF
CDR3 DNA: TGTGCCAGCAGCTCCGAATGGCGGGCCGGGCGAGAGACCCAGTACTTC

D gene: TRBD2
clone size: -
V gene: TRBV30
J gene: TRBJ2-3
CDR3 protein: CAWKRLASTDTQYF
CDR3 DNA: TGTGCCTGGAAAAGACTAGCGAGCACAGATACGCAGTATTTT

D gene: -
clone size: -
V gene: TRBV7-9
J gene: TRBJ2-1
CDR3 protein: CASSPPRGGTGQFF
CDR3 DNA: TGTGCCAGCAGCCCCCCCAGAGGAGGGACGGGGCAGTTCTTC

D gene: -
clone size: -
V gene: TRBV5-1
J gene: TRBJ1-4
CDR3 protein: CASSLAGRPNEKLFF
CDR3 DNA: TGCGCCAGCAGCTTGGCCGGGAGGCCTAATGAAAAACTGTTTTTT

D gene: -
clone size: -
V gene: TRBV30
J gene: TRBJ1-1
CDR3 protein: CAWSPRGSEAFF
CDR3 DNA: TGTGCCTGGAGTCCCCGGGGGTCTGAAGCTTTCTTT

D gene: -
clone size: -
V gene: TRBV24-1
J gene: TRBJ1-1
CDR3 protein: CATDDGTRAFF
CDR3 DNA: TGTGCCACCGATGACGGGACTCGCGCTTTCTTT

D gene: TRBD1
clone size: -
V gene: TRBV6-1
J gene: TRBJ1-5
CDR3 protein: CASSEGQPNQPQHF
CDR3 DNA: TGTGCCAGCAGTGAGGGACAGCCTAATCAGCCCCAGCATTTT

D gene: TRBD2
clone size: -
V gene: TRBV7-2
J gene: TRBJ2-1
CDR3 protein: CASSVLGLAGGGNEQFF
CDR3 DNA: TGTGCCAGCAGCGTACTGGGACTAGCGGGAGGAGGGAATGAGCAGTTCTTC

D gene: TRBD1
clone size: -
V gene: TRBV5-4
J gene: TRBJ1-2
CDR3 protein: CASSFPTFQQGADGYTF
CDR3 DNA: TGTGCCAGCAGTTTTCCAACCTTTCAACAGGGGGCGGATGGCTACACCTTC

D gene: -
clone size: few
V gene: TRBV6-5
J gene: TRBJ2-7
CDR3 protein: CASSYGGEGYEQYF
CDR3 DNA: TGTGCCAGCAGTTACGGAGGGGAAGGGTACGAGCAGTACTTC

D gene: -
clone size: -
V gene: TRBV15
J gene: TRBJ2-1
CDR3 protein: CATSRGTNYNEQFF
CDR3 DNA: TGTGCCACCAGCCGCGGGACGAACTACAATGAGCAGTTCTTC

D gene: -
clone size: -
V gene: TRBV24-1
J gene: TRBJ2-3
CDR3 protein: CATSDPLSGYGTDTQYF
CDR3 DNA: TGTGCCACCAGTGACCCCCTTAGCGGATACGGCACAGATACGCAGTATTTT

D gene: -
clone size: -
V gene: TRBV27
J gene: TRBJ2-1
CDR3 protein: CASSLYGGSSYNEQFF
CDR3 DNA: TGTGCCAGCAGTTTATATGGGGGGAGCTCCTACAATGAGCAGTTCTTC

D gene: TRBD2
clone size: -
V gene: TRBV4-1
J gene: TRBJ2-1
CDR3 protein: CASSRAGGVNEQFF
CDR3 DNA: TGCGCCAGCAGCCGAGCGGGAGGGGTCAATGAGCAGTTCTTC

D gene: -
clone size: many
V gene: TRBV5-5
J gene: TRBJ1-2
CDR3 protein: CASSLAPGRYGYTF
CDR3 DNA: TGTGCCAGCAGCTTGGCCCCAGGGAGGTATGGCTACACCTTC

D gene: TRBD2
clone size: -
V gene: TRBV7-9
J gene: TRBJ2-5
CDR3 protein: CASSSSGEETQYF
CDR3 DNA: TGTGCCAGCAGCAGTAGCGGGGAAGAGACCCAGTACTTC

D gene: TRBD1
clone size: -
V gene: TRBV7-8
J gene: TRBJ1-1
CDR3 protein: CASSARGTGRKAFF
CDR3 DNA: TGTGCCAGCAGCGCGAGGGGGACAGGTAGAAAAGCTTTCTTT

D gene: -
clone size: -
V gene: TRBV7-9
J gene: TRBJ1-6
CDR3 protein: CASSPRGFSNSPLHF
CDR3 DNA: TGTGCCAGCAGCCCGAGGGGGTTTTCGAATTCACCCCTCCACTTT

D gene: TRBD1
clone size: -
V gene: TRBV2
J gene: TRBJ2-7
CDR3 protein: CASSDRYPGQISYEQYF
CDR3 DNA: TGTGCCAGCAGCGATCGATATCCGGGACAGATCTCCTACGAGCAGTACTTC

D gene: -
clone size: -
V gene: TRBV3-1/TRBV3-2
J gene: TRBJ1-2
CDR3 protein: CASSQGISYTF
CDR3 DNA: TGTGCCAGCAGCCAAGGTATTAGCTACACCTTC

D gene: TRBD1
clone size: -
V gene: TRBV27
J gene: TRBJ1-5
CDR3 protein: CASGTRTGFQPQHF
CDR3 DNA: TGTGCCAGCGGAACCCGGACAGGGTTTCAGCCCCAGCATTTT

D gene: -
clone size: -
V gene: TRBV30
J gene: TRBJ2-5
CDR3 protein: CAWSSGGARETQYF
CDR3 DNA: TGTGCCTGGAGTAGTGGGGGGGCGAGGGAGACCCAGTACTTC

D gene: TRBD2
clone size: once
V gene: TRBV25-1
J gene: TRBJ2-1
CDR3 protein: CASSDGLAVYNEQFF
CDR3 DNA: TGTGCCAGCAGTGACGGACTAGCTGTTTACAATGAGCAGTTCTTC

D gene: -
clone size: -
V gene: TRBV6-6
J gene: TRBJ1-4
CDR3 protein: CASSFLAATNEKLFF
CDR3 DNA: TGTGCCAGCAGCTTTCTGGCGGCAACTAATGAAAAACTGTTTTTT

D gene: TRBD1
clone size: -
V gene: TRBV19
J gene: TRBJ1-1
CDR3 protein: CASRGQAKNTEAFF
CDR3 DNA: TGTGCCAGTAGGGGACAGGCGAAGAACACTGAAGCTTTCTTT

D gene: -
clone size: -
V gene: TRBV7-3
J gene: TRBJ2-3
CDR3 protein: CASSRGGLASQYF
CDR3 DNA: TGTGCCAGCAGCCGGGGTGGGCTAGCCTCGCAGTATTTT

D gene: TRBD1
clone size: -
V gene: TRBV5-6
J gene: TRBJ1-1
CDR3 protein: CASSEAGTENTEAFF
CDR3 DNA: TGTGCCAGCAGCGAAGCCGGGACAGAGAACACTGAAGCTTTCTTT

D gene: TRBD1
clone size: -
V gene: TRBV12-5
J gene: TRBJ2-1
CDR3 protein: CASGFDVHRDRIYNEQFF
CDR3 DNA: TGTGCTAGTGGCTTCGACGTCCACCGGGACAGGATTTACAATGAGCAGTTCTTC

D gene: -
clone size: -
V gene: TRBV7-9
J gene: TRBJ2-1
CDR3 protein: CASSLTSRNEQFF
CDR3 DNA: TGTGCCAGCAGCCTAACTAGCCGCAATGAGCAGTTCTTC